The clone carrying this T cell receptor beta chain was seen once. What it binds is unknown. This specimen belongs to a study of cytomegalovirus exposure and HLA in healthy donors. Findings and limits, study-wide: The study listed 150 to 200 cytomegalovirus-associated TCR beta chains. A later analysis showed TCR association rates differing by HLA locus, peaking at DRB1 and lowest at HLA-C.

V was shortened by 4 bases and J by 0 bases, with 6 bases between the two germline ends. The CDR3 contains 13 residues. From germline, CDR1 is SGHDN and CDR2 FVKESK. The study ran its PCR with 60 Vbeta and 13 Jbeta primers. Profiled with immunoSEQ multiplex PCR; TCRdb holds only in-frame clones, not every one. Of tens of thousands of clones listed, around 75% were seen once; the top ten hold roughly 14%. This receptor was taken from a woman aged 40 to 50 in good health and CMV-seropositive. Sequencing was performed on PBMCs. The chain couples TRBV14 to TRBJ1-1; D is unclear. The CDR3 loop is CASSPHMNTEAFF. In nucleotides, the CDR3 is TGTGCCAGCAGCCCGCACATGAACACTGAAGCTTTCTTT.